The 16 T cell receptor beta chains below were found in one sample sequenced in a study of blood T cell repertoires in COVID-19 (dated by TCRdb to 2018 to 2021). The library was made by the immunoSEQ multiplex PCR assay. As stored in TCRdb, this immuneACCESS dataset retains in-frame rearrangements with V and J assigned. A fraction of the clones does not appear; measured against another copy, unresolved V genes explain less than half of the discrepancy, and the remainder lacks a known reason. The sample table lists around 100,000 clones, about 90% of them with a count of one. Approximately 7.3% of the sample belongs to the ten largest clones. Specimen: peripheral blood. These receptors were obtained from a man aged 25 to 45 in a cohort sampled during active COVID-19.

V is TRBV18 and J is TRBJ2-3; weak D call: TRBD1 (5 bases). The CDR3 loop spans 17 amino acids. V lost 0 bases to trimming and J lost 2 bases, with 15 bases between them. Germline CDR1 and CDR2: KGHSH and LQKENI. The CDR3 reads CASSPPARQHLTDTQYF. The DNA of the CDR3 is TGTGCCAGCTCACCACCGGCTCGACAGCACCTCACAGATACGCAGTATTTT.

This clone was picked up one time. The J gene is TRBJ2-3, the V gene TRBV7-9; 16 bases align to TRBD2. Germline CDR1 is SEHNR and CDR2 is FQNEAQ (reference sequence). With V trimmed by 5 bases and J by 4 bases, 9 bases remained unmatched. CDR3 length: 18 residues. The CDR3: CASSGGTSGGAFSDTQYF. DNA for the CDR3: TGTGCCAGCAGCGGCGGGACTAGCGGGGGGGCATTTTCAGATACGCAGTATTTT.

The chain carries TRBV7-2 and TRBJ2-5; tentatively, D is TRBD1 (6 bases). V was shortened by 2 bases and J by 1 base, with 11 bases between the two germline ends. The CDR3 covers 15 residues. CDR1 and CDR2 from the germline V gene are SGHTA and FQGNSA. DNA for the CDR3: TGTGCCAGCAGCTTATTTGGGGGCTTCCAAGAGACCCAGTACTTC. It yields the protein CASSLFGGFQETQYF. Filled out from reference TRBV7-2 and TRBJ2-5, the complete variable domain reads GAGVSQSPSNKVTEKGKDVELRCDPISGHTALYWYRQSLGQGLEFLIYFQGNSAPDKSGLPSDRFSAERTGGSVSTLTIQRTQQEDSAVYLCASSLFGGFQETQYFGPGTRLLVL.

The chain has TRBV3-1 (or the pseudogene TRBV3-2) and TRBJ2-3; TRBD1 might be the D (5 bases). CDR1 is LGHDT and CDR2 is YNNKEL in the germline V gene (reference sequence). Trimming removed 3 bases from V and 0 bases from J, with 16 bases in between. The CDR3 spans 17 residues. DNA for the CDR3: TGTGCCAGCAGCCAGGGGCTTTTAGTCTCTAGCACAGATACGCAGTATTTT. Protein sequence: CASSQGLLVSSTDTQYF.

V is TRBV5-1 and J is TRBJ2-2; D possibly corresponds to TRBD2 (6 bases). The germline gives CDR1 SGHRS, CDR2 YFSETQ. CDR3 size: 15 residues. Trimming pared 4 bases from V and 0 bases from J, leaving 10 bases between. The CDR3, as DNA: TGCGCCAGCAGCGTCGGGGGACCGAACACCGGGGAGCTGTTTTTT. Its protein product is CASSVGGPNTGELFF.

V gene TRBV3-1 (or the pseudogene TRBV3-2) combines with J gene TRBJ1-4, with TRBD1 as a possible D gene (6 bases). The CDR3 has 15 residues. Trimming stripped 1 base from V and 12 bases from J, with 18 bases between. Per the germline V gene, CDR1 is LGHDT and CDR2 is YNNKEL (reference sequence). DNA of the CDR3: TGTGCCAGCAGCCAAGTCCCAGGGGCGTTCTCAGAACTGTTTTTT. It translates to CASSQVPGAFSELFF.

V is TRBV2 and J is TRBJ2-3; maybe TRBD2 (5 bases). Germline CDR1 SNHLY, CDR2 FYNNEI. V was cut by 3 bases and J by 1 base, with 11 bases left in between. The CDR3 has 15 residues. The chain's CDR3 is CASSDRGYRTDTQYF. Written as DNA, the CDR3 is TGTGCCAGCAGTGATCGGGGTTACCGCACAGATACGCAGTATTTT.

The gene calls are TRBV7-9 and TRBJ1-3; the match to TRBD1 covers 12 bases. V trimming: 4 bases; J trimming: 5 bases; junction bases outside the gene matches: 6. The V gene's germline CDR1 is SEHNR and CDR2 FQNEAQ (reference sequence). The CDR3 is 16 residues long. Here the CDR3 DNA reads TGTGCCAGCAGCTCCGGGACAGGGGGCGTTAGAAACACCATATATTTT. Its translation is CASSSGTGGVRNTIYF.

V is TRBV11-2 and J is TRBJ2-5, with D uncertain. Looked up from germline, CDR1 is SGHAT and CDR2 is FQNNGV. V was clipped by 5 bases and J by 5 bases, with 18 bases between them. There are 15 residues in the CDR3. This CDR3 is CASSPRPLVRETQYF. The CDR3 bases are TGTGCCAGCAGCCCCAGACCCCTGGTGCGGGAGACCCAGTACTTC.

The genes are TRBV5-1 and TRBJ1-3; D perhaps matches TRBD1 (6 bases). This CDR3 contains 15 residues. Germline lookup yields CDR1 SGHRS and CDR2 YFSETQ. Between the trimmed V and J ends, which lost 4 bases and 0 bases, there was a span of 11 bases. In DNA form, the CDR3 reads TGCGCCAGCAGCCCCGGACAGAACTCTGGAAACACCATATATTTT. Amino acid sequence: CASSPGQNSGNTIYF.

About this clone: The same CDR3 arises from other DNA sequences in this sample as well. This rearrangement joins TRBV3-1 (or the pseudogene TRBV3-2) to TRBJ2-7, with unresolved D. Germline V gives CDR1 LGHDT, CDR2 YNNKEL (reference sequence). The CDR3 extends over 12 amino acids. V gave up 1 base and J gave up 5 bases, with 6 bases separating them. The CDR3 region is CASSQVSHEQYF. In DNA form, the CDR3 reads TGTGCCAGCAGCCAAGTTAGCCACGAGCAGTACTTC.

The chain couples TRBV19 to TRBJ1-1, with TRBD1 as a possible D gene (5 bases). Germline-derived CDR1 and CDR2 are LNHDA and SQIVND (reference sequence). The CDR3 is made up of 14 amino acids. Trimming pared 1 base from V and 0 bases from J, leaving 6 bases between. The CDR3 nucleotides read TGTGCCAGTAGTATAGGACAGATGAACACTGAAGCTTTCTTT. Its protein is CASSIGQMNTEAFF.

The V gene is TRBV5-6, the J gene TRBJ2-6; 7 nucleotides match TRBD1. The CDR3 contains 15 residues. Trimming removed 4 bases from V and 0 bases from J; junction bases left unmatched: 1. The germline V gene has CDR1 SGHDT and CDR2 YYEEEE. The CDR3 loop is CASSRQGSGANVLTF. CDR3 nucleotides: TGTGCCAGCAGCCGACAGGGCTCTGGGGCCAACGTCCTGACTTTC.

CDR3 sequence: CASGKQGAGNTIYF. The CDR3 DNA is TGTGCCAGCGGTAAACAGGGGGCCGGAAACACCATATATTTT. The genes are TRBV27 and TRBJ1-3; 9 bases agree with TRBD1. The J segment lost 4 bases and the V segment lost 8 bases, leaving 6 bases of the junction unmatched. CDR3 length: 14 amino acids. Germline V gene lookup returns CDR1 MNHEY and CDR2 SMNVEV (reference sequence).

The chain uses TRBV2 and TRBJ1-2, with TRBD1 matching over 8 bases. V lost 0 bases, J lost 3 bases, and 6 bases stayed unmatched. Germline V gene lookup returns CDR1 SNHLY and CDR2 FYNNEI. This CDR3 spans 16 amino acids. The CDR3 DNA reads TGTGCCAGCAGTGAAGCCTCACAGGGGGGGGACTATGGCTACACCTTC. Its translation: CASSEASQGGDYGYTF.

The rearrangement links TRBV29-1 to TRBJ1-1; 7 bases align to TRBD1. CDR1 and CDR2 from the germline V gene are SQVTM and ANQGSEA. There are 12 residues in the CDR3. Trimming at V came to 4 bases and at J to 3 bases, leaving 2 bases not matched to a gene. CDR3 coding DNA: TGCAGCGTTGCCAGGGGGGACACTGAAGCTTTCTTT. Residues: CSVARGDTEAFF.